This T cell receptor beta chain stems from a study of T cell responses to AZD1222 COVID-19 vaccine. Whole-study findings and limits: White British people made up most donors, females outnumbered males, and clonal diversity was possibly underestimated. Dominant at 160-218 and 743-854, vaccine-associated CD4 TCRs also spanned spike. It was only after the peak T cell response that any repertoires were sampled. Reportedly, nearly half of unique spike TCRs recognized epitopes outside B.1.351/B.1.1.7 mutations.

As regards this clone: The antigen is not known.

Clones were read by immunoSEQ multiplex PCR, and TCRdb kept only the in-frame ones, dropping some. The sample holds 160,000 or so clones, almost 90% seen once. The CDR3 is 16 residues long. Trimming removed 3 bases from V and 4 bases from J; junction bases left unmatched: 9. From germline, CDR1 is KGHSH and CDR2 LQKENI. This sequence joins TRBV18 and TRBJ1-2, with 9 bases matching TRBD1. This TCR derives from an adult in good health. The sequencing used peripheral blood, collected on day 0 of AZD1222 vaccination. CDR3 nucleotides: TGTGCCAGCTCACCTGTGGGACAGGGTAGCGGCTATGGCTACACCTTC. This encodes CASSPVGQGSGYGYTF.